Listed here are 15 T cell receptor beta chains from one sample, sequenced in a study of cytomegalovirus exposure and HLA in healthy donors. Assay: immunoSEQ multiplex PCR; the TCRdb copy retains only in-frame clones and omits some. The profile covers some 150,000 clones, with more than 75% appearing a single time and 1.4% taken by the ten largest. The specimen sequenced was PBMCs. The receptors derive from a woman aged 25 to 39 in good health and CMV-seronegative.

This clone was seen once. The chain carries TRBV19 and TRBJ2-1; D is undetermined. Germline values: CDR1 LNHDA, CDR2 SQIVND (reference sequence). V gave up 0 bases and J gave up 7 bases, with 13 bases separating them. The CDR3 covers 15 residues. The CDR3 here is CASSIDLLSLNEQFF. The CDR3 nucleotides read TGTGCCAGTAGTATAGATCTATTGTCCTTAAATGAGCAGTTCTTC.

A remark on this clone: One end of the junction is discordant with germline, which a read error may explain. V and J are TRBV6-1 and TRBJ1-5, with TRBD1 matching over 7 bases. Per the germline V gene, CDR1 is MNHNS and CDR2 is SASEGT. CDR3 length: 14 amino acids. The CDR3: CASREGTANQPQHF. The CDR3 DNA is TGTGCCAGCAGGGAAGGGACAGCAAATCAGCCCCAGCATTTT.

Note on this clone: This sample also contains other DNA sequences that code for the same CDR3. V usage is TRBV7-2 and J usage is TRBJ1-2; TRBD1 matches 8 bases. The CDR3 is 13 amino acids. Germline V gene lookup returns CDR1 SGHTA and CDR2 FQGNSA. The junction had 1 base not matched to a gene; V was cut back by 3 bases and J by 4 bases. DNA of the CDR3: TGTGCCAGCAGCTTGGGGACAGGCTATGGCTACACCTTC. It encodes CASSLGTGYGYTF. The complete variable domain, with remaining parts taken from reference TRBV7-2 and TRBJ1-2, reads GAGVSQSPSNKVTEKGKDVELRCDPISGHTALYWYRQSLGQGLEFLIYFQGNSAPDKSGLPSDRFSAERTGGSVSTLTIQRTQQEDSAVYLCASSLGTGYGYTFGSGTRLTVV.

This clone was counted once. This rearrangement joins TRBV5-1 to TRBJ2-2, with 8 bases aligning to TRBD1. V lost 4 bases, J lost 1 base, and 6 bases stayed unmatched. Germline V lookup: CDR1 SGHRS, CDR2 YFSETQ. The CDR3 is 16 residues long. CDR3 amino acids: CASSPAGTGNTGELFF. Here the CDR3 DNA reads TGCGCCAGCAGCCCGGCCGGGACAGGGAACACCGGGGAGCTGTTTTTT.

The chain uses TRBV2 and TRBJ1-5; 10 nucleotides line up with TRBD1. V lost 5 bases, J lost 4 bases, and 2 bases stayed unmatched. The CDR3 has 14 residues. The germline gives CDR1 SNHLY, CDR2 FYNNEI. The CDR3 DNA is TGTGCCAGCAGTACGGACAGGGGGAATCAGCCCCAGCATTTT. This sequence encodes CASSTDRGNQPQHF.

This CDR3 reads CASRYTGSSPLHF. The CDR3, as DNA: TGTGCCAGCAGGTACACAGGGAGCTCACCCCTCCACTTT. V usage is TRBV27 and J usage is TRBJ1-6, with a tentative D call TRBD1 (6 bases). Per germline, CDR1 MNHEY and CDR2 SMNVEV (reference sequence). V was clipped by 6 bases and J by 10 bases, with 13 bases between them. The CDR3 has 13 residues.

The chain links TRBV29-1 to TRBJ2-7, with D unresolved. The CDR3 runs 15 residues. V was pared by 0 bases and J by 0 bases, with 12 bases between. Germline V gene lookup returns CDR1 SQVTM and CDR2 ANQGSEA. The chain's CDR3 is CSVEDEQVNSYEQYF. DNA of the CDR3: TGCAGCGTTGAAGATGAGCAGGTGAACTCCTACGAGCAGTACTTC.

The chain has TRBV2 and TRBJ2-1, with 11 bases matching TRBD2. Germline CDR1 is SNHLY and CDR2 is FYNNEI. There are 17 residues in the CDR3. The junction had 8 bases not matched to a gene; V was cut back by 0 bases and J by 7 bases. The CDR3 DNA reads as TGTGCCAGCAGTGAAGCGCGTAGCGGGGGGGCAGGTAATGAGCAGTTCTTC. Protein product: CASSEARSGGAGNEQFF.

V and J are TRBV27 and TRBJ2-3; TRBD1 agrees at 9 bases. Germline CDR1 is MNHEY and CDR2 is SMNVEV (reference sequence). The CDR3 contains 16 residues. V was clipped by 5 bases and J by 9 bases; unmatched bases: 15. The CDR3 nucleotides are TGTGCCAGCAGTCGGGACAGGGTTCGCCAAAGCAGGACGCAGTATTTT. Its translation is CASSRDRVRQSRTQYF.

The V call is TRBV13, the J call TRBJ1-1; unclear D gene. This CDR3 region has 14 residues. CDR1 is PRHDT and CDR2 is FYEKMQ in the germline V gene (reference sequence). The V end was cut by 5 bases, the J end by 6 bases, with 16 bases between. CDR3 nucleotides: TGTGCCAGCAGCACCCTTAACTATAGGCCTGAAGCTTTCTTT. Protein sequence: CASSTLNYRPEAFF.

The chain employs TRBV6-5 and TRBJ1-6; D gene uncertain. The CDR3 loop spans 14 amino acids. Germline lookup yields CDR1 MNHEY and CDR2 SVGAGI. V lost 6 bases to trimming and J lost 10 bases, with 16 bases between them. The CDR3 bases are TGTGCCAGCAGCCGAGACCAAAGCGGGTCACCCCTCCACTTT. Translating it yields CASSRDQSGSPLHF.

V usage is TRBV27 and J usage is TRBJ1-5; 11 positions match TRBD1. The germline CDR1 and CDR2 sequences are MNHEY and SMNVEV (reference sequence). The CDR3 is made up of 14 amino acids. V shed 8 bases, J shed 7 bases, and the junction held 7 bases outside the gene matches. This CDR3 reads CASSGTGGGQPQHF. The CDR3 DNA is TGTGCCAGCTCCGGGACAGGGGGAGGGCAGCCCCAGCATTTT.

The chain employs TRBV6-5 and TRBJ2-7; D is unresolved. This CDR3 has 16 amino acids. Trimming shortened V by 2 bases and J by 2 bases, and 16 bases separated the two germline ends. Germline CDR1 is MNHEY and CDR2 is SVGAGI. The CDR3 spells CASSYVIPYLTYEQYF. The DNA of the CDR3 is TGTGCCAGCAGTTACGTGATCCCCTATCTGACCTACGAGCAGTACTTC.

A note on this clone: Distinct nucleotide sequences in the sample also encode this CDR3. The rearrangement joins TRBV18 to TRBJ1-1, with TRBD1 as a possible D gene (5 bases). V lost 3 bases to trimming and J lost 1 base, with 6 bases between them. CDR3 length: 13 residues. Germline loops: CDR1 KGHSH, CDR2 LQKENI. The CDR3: CASSPQGNTEAFF. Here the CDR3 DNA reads TGTGCCAGCTCACCCCAGGGGAACACTGAAGCTTTCTTT.

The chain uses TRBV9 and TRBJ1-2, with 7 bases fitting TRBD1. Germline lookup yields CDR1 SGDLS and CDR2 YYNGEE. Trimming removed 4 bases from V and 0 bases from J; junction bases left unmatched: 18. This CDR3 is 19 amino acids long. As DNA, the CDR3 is TGTGCCAGCAGCCCCCGGGACAGCTACGAGTTTTTAGCTAACTATGGCTACACCTTC. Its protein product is CASSPRDSYEFLANYGYTF.